This entry lists 9 T cell receptor beta chains sequenced from one sample in a study of blood T cell repertoires in COVID-19. TCRdb's copy holds only in-frame clones and misses some; the assay was immunoSEQ multiplex PCR. This table holds fewer than 200,000 clones, 84% found once. Material: PBMCs or T cells enriched from blood (not recorded which). The receptors originated from a man in his forties or fifties who had recovered from COVID-19.

The chain combines TRBV9 with TRBJ1-1; D ambiguous. This CDR3 region has 13 residues. Between the trimmed V and J ends, which lost 0 bases and 1 base, there was a span of 4 bases. CDR1 is SGDLS and CDR2 is YYNGEE in the germline V gene. This chain's CDR3 is CASSVGPNTEAFF. The CDR3 bases are TGTGCCAGCAGCGTAGGGCCGAACACTGAAGCTTTCTTT.

V usage is TRBV5-1 and J usage is TRBJ2-7, with 9 bases that match TRBD1. The CDR3 runs 15 residues. The trim removed 8 bases at V and 6 bases at J, leaving 15 bases unmatched. Per germline, CDR1 SGHRS and CDR2 YFSETQ. CDR3 protein: CASSRGDRDSPEQYF. Here the CDR3 DNA reads TGCGCCAGTTCTCGAGGGGACAGGGACTCGCCCGAGCAGTACTTC.

Turning to this clone: Other DNA sequences in this sample translate to the same CDR3. The chain recombines TRBV15 with TRBJ1-1, with 7 nucleotides matching TRBD1. Germline CDR1 is LNHNV and CDR2 is YYDKDF (reference sequence). V was pared by 2 bases and J by 5 bases, with 8 bases of the junction left unmatched. CDR3 length: 15 amino acids. CDR3 protein: CATSRLRQGDTEAFF. Here the CDR3 DNA reads TGTGCCACCAGCAGACTAAGACAGGGAGATACTGAAGCTTTCTTT.

The chain joins TRBV18 to TRBJ1-1; perhaps TRBD1 as D (6 bases). The V gene's germline CDR1 is KGHSH and CDR2 LQKENI. V lost 4 bases, J lost 0 bases, and 18 bases lay in between. This CDR3 spans 17 amino acids. For the CDR3, the DNA is TGTGCCAGCTCACTAATCCAGGGGAAGGGCCTGAACACTGAAGCTTTCTTT. Its protein is CASSLIQGKGLNTEAFF.

The rearrangement joins TRBV12-3 or TRBV12-4 to TRBJ2-2, with 8 bases aligning to TRBD2. The ends lost 6 bases at V and 5 bases at J; junction bases unmatched: 2. The CDR3 spans 13 residues. The CDR3 region has the DNA TGTGCCAGCAGGATAGCGGGGACCGGGGAGCTGTTTTTT. Amino acid sequence: CASRIAGTGELFF.

The chain has TRBV5-1 and TRBJ1-1; the D gene is possibly TRBD1 (5 bases). The CDR3 length is 14 residues. V was trimmed by 2 bases and J by 3 bases, leaving 11 bases between them. Germline values: CDR1 SGHRS, CDR2 YFSETQ. The CDR3 nucleotides are TGCGCCAGCAGCTTTCAGGGAAGGGACACTGAAGCTTTCTTT. Translation gives CASSFQGRDTEAFF.

The chain is built from TRBV4-3 and TRBJ2-7; 8 bases agree with TRBD1. V gave up 4 bases and J gave up 4 bases; unmatched junction bases: 6. The CDR3 is made up of 14 amino acids. Germline CDR1 is LGHNA and CDR2 is YSLEER. CDR3 region: CASSLGQGSYEQYF. CDR3 DNA sequence: TGCGCCAGCAGCCTTGGACAGGGCTCATACGAGCAGTACTTC.

The J gene is TRBJ1-1, the V gene TRBV24-1; maybe TRBD1 (6 bases). With 5 bases removed from V and 6 bases from J, the gap between germline ends came to 9 bases. Looked up from germline, CDR1 is KGHDR and CDR2 is SFDVKD. The CDR3 covers 12 residues. CDR3 residues: CATSGRGPEAFF. The DNA of the CDR3 is TGTGCCACCAGTGGGCGGGGGCCTGAAGCTTTCTTT.

This clone showed up just once. The genes are TRBV19 and TRBJ2-7, with TRBD2 as a possible D gene (6 bases). From germline, CDR1 is LNHDA and CDR2 SQIVND (reference sequence). Between the trimmed V and J ends, which lost 5 bases and 7 bases, there was a span of 18 bases. This CDR3 comprises 14 residues. The CDR3 DNA reads TGTGCCAGTAGTTACCGGGACTCCATTTCGGAGCAGTACTTC. Protein sequence: CASSYRDSISEQYF.